In this sample, the clone carrying this T cell receptor beta chain turned up once. Sample-barcoded 5' priming and a J-beta primer mix drove a second PCR of about 6 to 12 cycles. TCRdb reprocessed the 5' RACE reads with MiXCR, giving one entry per CDR3 protein. Of 1.5 million to 2 million distinct CDR3 sequences listed, about 30% are singletons. This sample is part of a study of blood T cells in healthy people across ages. The CDR3 is 14 amino acids. V lost 3 bases and J lost 11, with 20 bases in between. CDR1 and CDR2 (germline): SGHKS, YYEKEE (reference sequence). The specimen was blood. This clonotype was sampled from a woman aged 25 to 39 in good health. V and J are TRBV5-5 and TRBJ1-1, with D uncertain. CDR3 sequence: CASSSTSRAPSAFF. As DNA, the CDR3 is TGTGCCAGCAGCTCCACGTCTAGGGCCCCTTCGGCTTTCTTT.